This T cell receptor (beta chain) appears in the sequencing data of a study of CD8 T cells in ankylosing spondylitis. Libraries of TCR beta came from quantitative 5'-RACE with molecular barcodes. MiXCR was run by TCRdb on the 5' RACE reads, yielding one entry per CDR3 protein. This table holds fewer than 450,000 distinct CDR3 sequences, roughly 18% found once. Study-wide points: Clones linked to disease, bearing a CD8+ phenotype, were relatively rare in peripheral blood. Disease-associated clones were reportedly significantly overrepresented in matched ankylosing spondylitis synovial fluid. A motif in TCR beta, a set of eight highly homologous variants, appeared characteristic of ankylosing spondylitis blood. Earlier work had already found some motif variants in reactive arthritis synovial fluid and blood.

A word on this clonotype: Antigen: not known.

Germline CDR1 reads DFQATT; CDR2 reads SNEGSKA (reference sequence). The V end lost 6 bases, the J end lost 0 bases, and 14 bases lay between the germline ends. The CDR3 extends over 14 amino acids. This receptor was taken from a male donor with ankylosing spondylitis. Sequenced sample: blood, either unsorted or a sorted T cell fraction (not recorded which). The chain employs TRBV20-1 and TRBJ1-1, with D possibly being TRBD1 (5 bases). In DNA, the CDR3 is TGCAGTGCGGGGCCGGGACGGATGAACACTGAAGCTTTCTTT. This codes for CSAGPGRMNTEAFF.